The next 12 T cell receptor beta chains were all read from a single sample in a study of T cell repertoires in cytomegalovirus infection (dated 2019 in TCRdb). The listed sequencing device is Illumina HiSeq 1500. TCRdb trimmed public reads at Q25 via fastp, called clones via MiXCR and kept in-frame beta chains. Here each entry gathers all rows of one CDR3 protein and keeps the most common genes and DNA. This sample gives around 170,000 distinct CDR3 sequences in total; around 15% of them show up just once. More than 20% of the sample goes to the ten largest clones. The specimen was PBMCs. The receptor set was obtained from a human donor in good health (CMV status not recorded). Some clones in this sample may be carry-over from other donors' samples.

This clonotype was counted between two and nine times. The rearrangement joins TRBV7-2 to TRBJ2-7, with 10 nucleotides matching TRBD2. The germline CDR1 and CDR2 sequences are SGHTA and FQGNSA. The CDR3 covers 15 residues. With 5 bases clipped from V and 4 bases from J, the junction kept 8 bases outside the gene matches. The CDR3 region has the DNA TGTGCCAGCAGCAGCCATACTAGCGGGAATTACGAGCAGTACTTC. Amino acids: CASSSHTSGNYEQYF.

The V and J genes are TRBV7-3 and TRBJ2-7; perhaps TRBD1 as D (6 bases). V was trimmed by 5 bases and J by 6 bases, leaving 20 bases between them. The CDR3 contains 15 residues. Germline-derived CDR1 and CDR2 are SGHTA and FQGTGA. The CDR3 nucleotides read TGTGCCAGCAGCCCTTCCGGGGCCCGAGGGGGCGAGCAGTACTTC. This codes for CASSPSGARGGEQYF.

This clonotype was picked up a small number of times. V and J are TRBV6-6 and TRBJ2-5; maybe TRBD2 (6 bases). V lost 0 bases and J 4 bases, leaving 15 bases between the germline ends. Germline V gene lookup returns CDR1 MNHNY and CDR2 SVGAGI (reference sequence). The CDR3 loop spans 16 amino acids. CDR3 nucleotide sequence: TGTGCCAGCAGTTACTCGACTAGGGATTGGGTAGAGACCCAGTACTTC. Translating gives CASSYSTRDWVETQYF.

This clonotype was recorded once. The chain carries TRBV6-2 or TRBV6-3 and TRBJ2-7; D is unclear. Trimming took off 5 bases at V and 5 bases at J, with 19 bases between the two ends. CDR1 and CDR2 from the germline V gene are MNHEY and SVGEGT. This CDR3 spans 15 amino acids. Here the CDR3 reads CASSTETINGDEQYF. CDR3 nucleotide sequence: TGTGCCAGCAGTACTGAGACGATCAATGGCGACGAGCAGTACTTC.

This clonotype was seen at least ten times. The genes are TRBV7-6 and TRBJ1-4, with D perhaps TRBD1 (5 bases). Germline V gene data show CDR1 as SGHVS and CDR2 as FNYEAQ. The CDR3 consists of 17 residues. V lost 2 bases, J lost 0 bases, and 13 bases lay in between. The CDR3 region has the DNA TGTGCCAGCAGCTTATTAGGTACAGGCGCAACTAATGAAAAACTGTTTTTT. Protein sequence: CASSLLGTGATNEKLFF.

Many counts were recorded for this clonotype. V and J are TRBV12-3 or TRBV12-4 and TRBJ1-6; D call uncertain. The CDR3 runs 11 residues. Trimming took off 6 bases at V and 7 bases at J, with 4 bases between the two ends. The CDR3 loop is CASRKNSPLHF. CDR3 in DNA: TGTGCCAGCAGGAAAAATTCACCCCTCCACTTT.

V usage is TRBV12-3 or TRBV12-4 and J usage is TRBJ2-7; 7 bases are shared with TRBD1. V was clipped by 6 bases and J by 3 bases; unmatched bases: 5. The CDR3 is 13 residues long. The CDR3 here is CASSLGQDYEQYF. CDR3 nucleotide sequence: TGTGCCAGCAGCCTAGGACAGGACTACGAGCAGTACTTC.

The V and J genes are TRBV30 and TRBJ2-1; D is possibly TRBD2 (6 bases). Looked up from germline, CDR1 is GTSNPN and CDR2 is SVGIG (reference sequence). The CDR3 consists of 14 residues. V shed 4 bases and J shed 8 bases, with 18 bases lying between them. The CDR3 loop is CAWTGTPGRDEQFF. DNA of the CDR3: TGTGCCTGGACCGGGACTCCGGGTAGGGATGAGCAGTTCTTC.

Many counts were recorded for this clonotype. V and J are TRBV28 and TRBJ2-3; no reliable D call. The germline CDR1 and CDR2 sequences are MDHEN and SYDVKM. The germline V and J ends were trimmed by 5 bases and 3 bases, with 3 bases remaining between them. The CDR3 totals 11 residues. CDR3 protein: CASSVTDTQYF. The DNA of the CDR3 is TGTGCCAGCAGTGTTACAGATACGCAGTATTTT.

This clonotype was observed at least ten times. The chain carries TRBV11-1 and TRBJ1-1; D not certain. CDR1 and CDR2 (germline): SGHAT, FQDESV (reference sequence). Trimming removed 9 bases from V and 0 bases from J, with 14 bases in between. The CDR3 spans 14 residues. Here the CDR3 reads CASGEALMNTEAFF. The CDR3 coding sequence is TGTGCCAGTGGGGAAGCTCTTATGAACACTGAAGCTTTCTTT.

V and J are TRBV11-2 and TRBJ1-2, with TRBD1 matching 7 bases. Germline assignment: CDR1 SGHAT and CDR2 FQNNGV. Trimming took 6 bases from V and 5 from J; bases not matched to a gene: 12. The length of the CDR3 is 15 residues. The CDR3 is CASRPIGQALYGYTF. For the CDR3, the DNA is TGTGCCAGCAGGCCTATCGGACAGGCGCTGTATGGCTACACCTTC.

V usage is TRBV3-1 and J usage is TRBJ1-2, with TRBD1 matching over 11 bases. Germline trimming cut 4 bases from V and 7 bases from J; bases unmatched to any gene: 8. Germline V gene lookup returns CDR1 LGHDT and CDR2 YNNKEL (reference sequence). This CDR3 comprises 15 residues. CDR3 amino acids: CASSPWTGGGGGYTF. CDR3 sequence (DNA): TGTGCCAGCAGCCCCTGGACAGGGGGCGGCGGTGGCTACACCTTC.